The rows below give T cell receptor beta chains drawn from one sample of a study of blood T cells in healthy people across ages. Each CDR3 protein gets one entry after TCRdb re-called the 5' RACE reads with MiXCR. Here the sample spans about 830,000 distinct CDR3 sequences, around 68% being singletons. What was sequenced was blood. These receptors all stem from a man aged 25 to 40 in good health. Each CDR3 is given with its conserved first and last residue. A D gene is named only where the DNA matches it firmly. Rows give clone size only sometimes, using once, few, many, or a class for an expanded clone.

clone_size	d_call	v_call	j_call	cdr3_length	cdr3_aa	cdr3_nt
.	TRBD2	TRBV20-1	TRBJ2-1	13	CSASRLADNEQFF	TGCAGTGCTAGCCGACTAGCGGACAATGAGCAGTTCTTC
few	.	TRBV12-3/TRBV12-4	TRBJ2-7	12	CASSQLYYEQYF	TGTGCCAGCAGCCAACTCTATTACGAGCAGTACTTC
.	TRBD2	TRBV20-1	TRBJ2-3	16	CSGERTSGGYIDTQYF	TGCAGTGGTGAACGGACTAGCGGGGGGTATATAGATACGCAGTATTTT
once	.	TRBV3-1	TRBJ2-7	13	CASSQESYYEQYF	TGTGCCAGCAGCCAAGAGTCCTACTACGAGCAGTACTTC
few	.	TRBV7-2	TRBJ1-1	13	CASSPDRATEAFF	TGTGCCAGCAGCCCTGACAGAGCCACTGAAGCTTTCTTT
.	TRBD2	TRBV20-1	TRBJ2-1	17	CSARRGSGGAEYNEQFF	TGCAGTGCCCGACGAGGAAGCGGGGGGGCCGAGTACAATGAGCAGTTCTTC
.	TRBD2	TRBV6-5	TRBJ2-5	15	CASSYRTGGGETQYF	TGTGCCAGCAGTTACCGCACTGGCGGGGGGGAGACCCAGTACTTC
.	.	TRBV6-5	TRBJ2-7	15	CASSYFGGSGYEQYF	TGTGCCAGCAGTTACTTTGGGGGCAGCGGGTACGAGCAGTACTTC
.	TRBD2	TRBV28	TRBJ2-1	18	CASIKLSGGANFYNEQFF	TGTGCCAGCATTAAACTTAGCGGGGGGGCCAATTTTTACAATGAGCAGTTCTTC
.	TRBD1	TRBV28	TRBJ2-7	14	CASRADRSAYEQYF	TGTGCCAGCAGAGCGGACAGGTCCGCCTACGAGCAGTACTTC
.	TRBD2	TRBV4-3	TRBJ2-3	14	CASSQGGLAHTQYF	TGCGCCAGCAGCCAGGGGGGACTAGCCCATACGCAGTATTTT
few	.	TRBV20-1	TRBJ1-2	16	CSARDPRGPRDYGYTF	TGCAGTGCTAGAGATCCGAGAGGACCCAGGGACTATGGCTACACCTTC
.	TRBD1	TRBV7-3	TRBJ2-2	13	CASSVQGTGELFF	TGTGCCAGCAGCGTACAGGGGACCGGGGAGCTGTTTTTT
.	.	TRBV20-1	TRBJ1-1	14	CSARVKALRTEAFF	TGCAGTGCTAGAGTGAAGGCCCTAAGAACTGAAGCTTTCTTT
few	.	TRBV20-1	TRBJ2-1	15	CSARAQDRLYNEQFF	TGCAGTGCTAGAGCCCAAGACAGGTTATACAATGAGCAGTTCTTC
.	TRBD2	TRBV7-3	TRBJ2-1	18	CASSLTGSGQVSYNEQFF	TGTGCCAGCAGCTTAACGGGTAGCGGGCAAGTTTCCTACAATGAGCAGTTCTTC
.	.	TRBV6-5	TRBJ2-1	13	CASSYPNGNEQFF	TGTGCCAGCAGTTACCCGAATGGGAATGAGCAGTTCTTC
.	TRBD2	TRBV20-1	TRBJ2-7	12	CSAFAGAYEQYF	TGCAGTGCGTTCGCGGGGGCCTACGAGCAGTACTTC
.	.	TRBV4-3	TRBJ1-5	14	CASSQVVSGQPQHF	TGCGCCAGCAGCCAAGTTGTGTCTGGTCAGCCCCAGCATTTT
.	.	TRBV14	TRBJ2-7	12	CASSHASTEQYF	TGTGCCAGCAGCCATGCTAGCACCGAGCAGTACTTC
.	TRBD1	TRBV27	TRBJ1-1	16	CASTPRDRGWNTEAFF	TGTGCCAGCACTCCCCGGGACAGGGGTTGGAACACTGAAGCTTTCTTT
.	.	TRBV2	TRBJ2-1	14	CASSEWTTYNEQFF	TGTGCCAGCAGTGAGTGGACTACCTACAATGAGCAGTTCTTC
few	.	TRBV29-1	TRBJ2-1	13	CSVEGPVRGEQFF	TGCAGCGTTGAGGGCCCAGTAAGGGGTGAGCAGTTCTTC
.	.	TRBV4-3	TRBJ2-3	16	CASSQGLAGASNTQYF	TGCGCCAGCAGCCAAGGACTGGCGGGGGCGTCTAATACGCAGTATTTT
once	.	TRBV29-1	TRBJ2-3	13	CSVEEGASDTQYF	TGCAGCGTTGAAGAGGGGGCATCAGATACGCAGTATTTT
few	TRBD2	TRBV7-2	TRBJ2-3	15	CASSLNSGVADTQYF	TGTGCCAGCAGCTTAAATAGCGGGGTAGCAGATACGCAGTATTTT
.	.	TRBV7-2	TRBJ1-4	16	CASSLARGREDEKLFF	TGTGCCAGCAGCTTAGCGCGGGGTAGGGAGGATGAAAAACTGTTTTTT
.	.	TRBV5-1	TRBJ2-3	14	CASSLAVSEDTQYF	TGCGCCAGCAGCTTGGCCGTGTCTGAAGATACGCAGTATTTT
.	.	TRBV6-5	TRBJ2-7	14	CASHLGGGRDEQYF	TGTGCCAGCCACTTAGGAGGGGGGCGGGATGAGCAGTACTTC
.	.	TRBV5-1	TRBJ1-1	14	CASSLERAVTEAFF	TGCGCCAGCAGCTTGGAAAGGGCAGTGACTGAAGCTTTCTTT
once	.	TRBV20-1	TRBJ2-7	12	CSASLAMNEQYF	TGCAGTGCTAGTCTAGCGATGAACGAGCAGTACTTC
few	.	TRBV4-3	TRBJ1-4	17	CASSQARRTTTNEKLFF	TGCGCCAGCAGCCAAGCCCGCAGGACTACAACTAATGAAAAACTGTTTTTT
.	.	TRBV28	TRBJ2-7	13	CVSIVGLHCEQYF	TGTGTCAGCATTGTAGGACTCCACTGCGAGCAGTACTTC
once	TRBD1	TRBV20-1	TRBJ2-7	15	CSAKPIGQGAREQYF	TGCAGTGCTAAACCGATTGGACAGGGGGCGCGGGAGCAGTACTTC
.	TRBD1	TRBV5-1	TRBJ1-1	14	CASSHDRVGDEAFF	TGCGCCAGCAGCCATGACAGGGTCGGAGATGAAGCTTTCTTT
.	TRBD1	TRBV7-2	TRBJ2-1	16	CASSYIRDRGHNEQFF	TGTGCCAGCAGCTATATCCGGGACAGGGGCCACAATGAGCAGTTCTTC
once	.	TRBV27	TRBJ2-3	14	CASRPQGYTDTQYF	TGTGCCAGCAGACCCCAGGGTTACACAGATACGCAGTATTTT
.	.	TRBV20-1	TRBJ2-1	12	CSAQGAGNEQFF	TGCAGTGCTCAAGGGGCCGGTAATGAGCAGTTCTTC
few	TRBD1	TRBV9	TRBJ1-5	14	CASSVGTVNQPQHF	TGTGCCAGCAGCGTGGGGACAGTCAATCAGCCCCAGCATTTT
.	.	TRBV6-6	TRBJ2-7	15	CASSYPGPTLYEQYF	TGTGCCAGCAGTTATCCGGGACCAACCCTCTACGAGCAGTACTTC
.	.	TRBV4-1	TRBJ2-3	15	CASSQAGERPDTQYF	TGCGCCAGCAGCCAAGCAGGGGAGCGGCCAGATACGCAGTATTTT
.	.	TRBV25-1	TRBJ1-1	15	CASASIRQANTEAFF	TGTGCCAGCGCTTCGATTAGACAGGCGAACACTGAAGCTTTCTTT
.	.	TRBV12-3/TRBV12-4	TRBJ2-7	11	CASSVWGEQYF	TGTGCCAGCAGTGTTTGGGGGGAGCAGTACTTC
few	.	TRBV27	TRBJ2-4	14	CASSFRQGGAIQYF	TGTGCCAGCAGTTTTCGGCAGGGCGGGGCCATTCAGTACTTC
.	.	TRBV6-1	TRBJ2-2	16	CASSEEFSLGSGELFF	TGTGCCAGCAGTGAAGAGTTCAGCTTGGGGTCGGGGGAGCTGTTTTTT
.	TRBD1	TRBV15	TRBJ2-1	15	CATISKGADYNEQFF	TGTGCCACTATCTCCAAGGGGGCTGACTACAATGAGCAGTTCTTC
.	TRBD1	TRBV6-6	TRBJ2-7	14	CASSYGTAAYEQYF	TGTGCCAGCAGTTACGGGACAGCCGCCTACGAGCAGTACTTC
.	TRBD1	TRBV6-1	TRBJ2-2	16	CASRERQGANTGELFF	TGTGCCAGCAGGGAAAGACAGGGAGCGAACACCGGGGAGCTGTTTTTT